The entry that follows covers one TCR beta chain sequence. These data are taken from a study of shared clonotypes between healthy human individuals. Replicate PCRs run on sorted subsets employed around 200 ng DNA, approximately 30,000 T cell genomes. Profiled with immunoSEQ multiplex PCR; TCRdb holds only in-frame clones, not every one. The table shows some 2.1 million clones, with about 94% occurring only once. CD8 cells regarded as naive lacked CD45RO, were positively chosen for CCR7, and omitted terminally differentiated effector memory CD45RA+ cells. Donors had no recently reported acute infections or vaccinations and were HIV-negative. This CDR3 spans 15 amino acids. Looked up from germline, CDR1 is LGHNA and CDR2 is YSLEER. V gave up 0 bases and J gave up 6 bases, with 12 bases separating them.

The specimen sequenced was naive CD8+ T cells sorted from blood. The V and J genes are TRBV4-3 and TRBJ1-5, with D perhaps matching TRBD1 (5 bases). The TCR was taken from a man between 18 and 29 years old in good health. This CDR3 reads CASSQDQGEAQPQHF. The DNA of the CDR3 is TGCGCCAGCAGCCAAGACCAGGGTGAGGCTCAGCCCCAGCATTTT.